The 15 T cell receptor beta chains presented below share a single source sample, sequenced in a study of tumor-infiltrating lymphocytes in oesophageal squamous cell carcinoma. One entry per CDR3 protein results from TCRdb running MiXCR on the PCR reads. The sample shows about 10,000 distinct CDR3 sequences, 50% to 65% of them seen only once. Sample: esophageal tumor tissue. The receptors here all came from a male donor with esophageal squamous cell carcinoma.

The CDR3 reads CASSLVSGLAANEQFF. In DNA, the CDR3 is TGTGCCAGCAGTTTAGTATCCGGACTAGCGGCCAATGAGCAGTTCTTC. The chain has TRBV12-3 or TRBV12-4 and TRBJ2-1; TRBD2 matches at 10 bases. The J segment lost 6 bases and the V segment lost 1 base, leaving 6 bases of the junction unmatched. The CDR3 has 16 amino acids.

The V and J genes are TRBV7-2 and TRBJ2-1; D is possibly TRBD1 (6 bases). The end of the DNA fits TRBJ2-7 better, so the J call may be wrong. CDR3 length equals 14 residues. Germline values: CDR1 SGHTA, CDR2 FQGNSA. The CDR3 spells CASSFSAGVYEQYF. In nucleotides, the CDR3 is TGTGCCAGCAGCTTCTCGGCAGGGGTCTACGAGCAGTACTTC.

The table lists this clonotype with many counts. This chain links TRBV6-1 with TRBJ2-1; weak D call: TRBD2 (6 bases). This CDR3 has 15 amino acids. The V gene's germline CDR1 is MNHNS and CDR2 SASEGT. Trimming cost V 5 bases and J 4 bases, with 15 bases left between them. The CDR3 DNA sequence: TGTGCCAGCAGTTTGGATGGGGGGAGGTACAATGAGCAGTTCTTC. This codes for CASSLDGGRYNEQFF.

J is TRBJ1-1 and V is TRBV2; D perhaps matches TRBD1 (5 bases). Germline V gives CDR1 SNHLY, CDR2 FYNNEI. The V end was cut by 5 bases, the J end by 1 base, with 14 bases between. The CDR3 contains 15 residues. The CDR3 here is CASSTPGLPNTEAFF. DNA for the CDR3: TGTGCCAGCAGTACCCCGGGACTCCCGAACACTGAAGCTTTCTTT.

By share, this clonotype counts as medium-sized. The chain carries TRBV11-2 and TRBJ2-2; 11 nucleotides align to TRBD2. Trimming cost V 3 bases and J 5 bases; bases outside gene matches: 2. The CDR3 length is 15 residues. Germline CDR1 reads SGHAT; CDR2 reads FQNNGV. DNA for the CDR3: TGTGCCAGCAGCTTCGGACTAGCGGGTACCGGGGAGCTGTTTTTT. Translated: CASSFGLAGTGELFF.

As regards this clonotype: This CDR3 fails to terminate in the conserved phenylalanine or tryptophan, so it likely reflects a read error. The CDR3 sequence is CASSLGRTSRSSYNEQYV. The DNA for the CDR3 is TGTGCCAGCAGCTTGGGTCGGACTAGCAGAAGCTCCTACAATGAGCAGTACGTT. The genes are TRBV7-6 and TRBJ2-5, with 8 bases aligning to TRBD2. Germline V gene lookup returns CDR1 SGHVS and CDR2 FNYEAQ. The CDR3 is made up of 18 amino acids. V shed 3 bases, J shed 11 bases, and the junction held 23 bases outside the gene matches.

This chain uses TRBV28 with TRBJ1-1; TRBD1 might be the D (6 bases). Germline V gives CDR1 MDHEN, CDR2 SYDVKM. Trimming left V 7 bases short and J 5 bases short, with 17 bases between. The CDR3 is made up of 14 amino acids. The CDR3 here is CASKGGVPRTEAFF. The CDR3 DNA follows: TGTGCCAGCAAAGGGGGGGTGCCTAGGACTGAAGCTTTCTTT.

A remark on this clonotype: This is likely a read error, given that the CDR3 carries no conserved phenylalanine or tryptophan at its end. The DNA is omitted, as the CDR3 cannot be located on it reliably, and the CDR3 follows TCRdb's listing. The chain recombines TRBV11-2 with TRBJ1-1; the table assigns TRBD1, which was not confirmed against the DNA. CDR1 SGHAT and CDR2 FQNNGV come from the germline V gene. The CDR3 extends over 15 residues, inclusive of both ends. CDR3 region: CASRHTGVYEQYFGQ.

The chain has TRBV5-5 and TRBJ2-5, with D perhaps TRBD2 (7 bases). The tail of the sequence fits TRBJ2-1 better, so the J call may be wrong. The CDR3 loop spans 17 amino acids. Germline V CDR1 and CDR2: SGHKS, YYEKEE (reference sequence). The CDR3: CASSLGGGRTVYNEQFF. CDR3 sequence (DNA): TGTGCCAGCAGCTTGGGGGGGGGGAGGACAGTCTACAATGAGCAGTTCTTC.

The chain couples TRBV7-2 to TRBJ1-2; D not certain. The germline gives CDR1 SGHTA, CDR2 FQGNSA. The CDR3 extends over 13 amino acids. V was shortened by 1 base and J by 6 bases, with 9 bases between the two germline ends. CDR3 sequence: CASSLGRFDGYTF. CDR3 DNA: TGTGCCAGCAGCTTAGGCCGTTTCGATGGCTACACCTTC.

This chain links TRBV12-3 or TRBV12-4 with TRBJ2-5; 11 nucleotides agree with TRBD2. The J call may not be correct, given that the DNA end is closer to TRBJ2-1. This CDR3 spans 16 amino acids. The CDR3 bases are TGTGCCAGCAGTTTAGAGCTAGCGGGGGGATTGTATGAGCAGTTCTTC. Its protein is CASSLELAGGLYEQFF.

This clonotype has more than one count but fewer than ten. The gene calls are TRBV7-2 and TRBJ2-7; 11 bases line up with TRBD2. The CDR3 consists of 16 residues. CDR1 and CDR2 from the germline V gene are SGHTA and FQGNSA. With 3 bases clipped from V and 5 bases from J, the junction kept 9 bases outside the gene matches. CDR3 in DNA: TGTGCCAGCAGCTTGGGACTAGCGGATCCCCGCCACGAGCAGTACTTC. Its protein product is CASSLGLADPRHEQYF.

V and J are TRBV10-2 and TRBJ2-3; 7 nucleotides match TRBD2. TRBJ2-7 explains the end of the DNA better; the J call may be wrong. The CDR3 has 14 residues. The germline gives CDR1 WSHSY, CDR2 SAAADI. CDR3 protein: CASSDSGTAYEQYF. The CDR3 bases are TGCGCCAGCAGTGACAGCGGGACCGCCTACGAGCAGTACTTC.

This chain connects TRBV7-8 to TRBJ1-1; unclear D gene. Germline assignment: CDR1 SGHVS and CDR2 FQNEAQ. Trimming shortened V by 1 base and J by 7 bases, and 10 bases separated the two germline ends. The CDR3 extends over 13 amino acids. DNA of the CDR3: TGTGCCAGCAGCTTAGTTGGCTGGGGTGAAGCTTTCTTT. It translates to CASSLVGWGEAFF.

This clonotype was detected only a few times. The gene calls are TRBV15 and TRBJ2-5; a possible D gene is TRBD1 (6 bases). Near its end, the DNA agrees better with TRBJ2-7, so the J call may be wrong. This CDR3 contains 14 residues. Germline CDR1 and CDR2: LNHNV and YYDKDF (reference sequence). The CDR3 spells CATSSDSYVYEQYF. The CDR3 DNA is TGTGCCACCAGCTCGGACAGCTATGTGTACGAGCAGTACTTC.